Described below is a single TCR beta chain sequence and its context. How the authors handled the data: Estimation of nucleated cell counts was performed using reference gene primer amplification. The repertoire was sequenced with immunoSEQ multiplex PCR; TCRdb's copy has only in-frame clones and lacks some. V and J calls and clone size are as listed in that table; D and trimming were resolved from the DNA. The sample shows tens of thousands of clones, roughly 80% of them seen only once. The sample comes from a study of blood T cell repertoires in COVID-19. Whole-study context: Acute and convalescent COVID-19 samples came from the United States, Italy and Spain. The analysed material was cDNA or gDNA that came from T cells, B-cell-depleted T cells, or PBMCs.

The clonotype comes from a man between 60 and 75 years old with acute or convalescent COVID-19. The sequencing sample was made of peripheral blood.

This chain's CDR3 is CASSPGTGNGYTF. DNA for the CDR3: TGTGCCAGCTCACCCGGGACAGGGAATGGCTACACCTTC. The V gene is TRBV18, the J gene TRBJ1-2, with TRBD1 identical over 9 bases. V gave up 3 bases and J gave up 6 bases; unmatched junction bases: 2. CDR1 and CDR2 from the germline V gene are KGHSH and LQKENI. The CDR3 has 13 residues.